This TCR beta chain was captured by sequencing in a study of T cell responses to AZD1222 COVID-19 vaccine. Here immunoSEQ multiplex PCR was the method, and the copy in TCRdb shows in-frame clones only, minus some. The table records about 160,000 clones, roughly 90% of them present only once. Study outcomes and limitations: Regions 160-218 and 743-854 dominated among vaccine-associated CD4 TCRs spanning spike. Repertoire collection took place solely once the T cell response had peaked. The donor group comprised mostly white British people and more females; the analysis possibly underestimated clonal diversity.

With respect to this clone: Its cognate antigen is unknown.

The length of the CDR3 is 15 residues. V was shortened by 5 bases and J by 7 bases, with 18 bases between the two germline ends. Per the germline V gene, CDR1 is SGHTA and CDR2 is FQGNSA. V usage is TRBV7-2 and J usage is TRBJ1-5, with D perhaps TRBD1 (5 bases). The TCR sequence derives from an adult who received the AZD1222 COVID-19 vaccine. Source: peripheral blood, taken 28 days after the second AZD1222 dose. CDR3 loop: CASSPLGQSTQPQHF. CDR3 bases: TGTGCCAGCAGCCCCCTGGGGCAGTCGACGCAGCCCCAGCATTTT.